This T cell receptor (beta chain) is from a study of T cells after yellow fever vaccination. Each CDR3 protein is one row after TCRdb ran MiXCR on the 5' RACE reads. The sample records 300,000 or so distinct CDR3 sequences, roughly 7% being singletons. This clonotype was picked up many times. Specimen: PBMCs, collected approximately 40 days after the first yellow fever vaccination. The sequence came from a man aged 18 to 30 who received the YFV17D yellow fever vaccine.

The CDR3 is CATSSRTEETQYF. CDR3 bases: TGTGCCACCAGCAGTAGGACTGAAGAGACCCAGTACTTC. This chain uses TRBV15 with TRBJ2-5, with a possible D match to TRBD2 (5 bases). The length of the CDR3 is 13 residues. The germline gives CDR1 LNHNV, CDR2 YYDKDF (reference sequence). The V gene lost 3 bases and the J gene lost 3 bases, with 8 bases spanning the gap.